This TCR beta chain appears in the sequencing data of a study of OX40 agonist ivuxolimab in advanced cancers. Some background on the complete study: The costimulatory receptor OX40 (CD134) was targeted by ivuxolimab, a fully human IgG2 agonistic monoclonal antibody. The paper describes the monotherapy dose-escalation part (N of about 54 patients) of the phase I trial of ivuxolimab. Intravenous ivuxolimab was administered to patients every 2 weeks at six dose levels: 0.01, 0.1, 0.3, 1.5, 3 and 10 mg/kg. Three dose-escalation patients achieved partial responses, one with hepatocellular carcinoma and two with cutaneous melanoma. Of the approximately 54 patients in dose escalation, about 20 had hepatocellular carcinoma, some 15 had melanoma, 9 had renal cell carcinoma and 9 had head and neck cancer. Patients were allowed to have had prior anti-PD-1, anti-PD-L1 or anti-CTLA-4 therapy, and approximately 40% of the dose-escalation patients had previously received checkpoint inhibitors. In the dose-escalation cohort, more than 80% of patients were male, and the mean age was around 60 years with a range of about 20 to 80. The point of sequencing TCRbeta in the periphery was to test whether ivuxolimab changed TCR sequence diversity and drove clonal T-cell expansion. General study outcomes and caveats: After ivuxolimab, CD8+ T cells had more expanded clones than CD4+ T cells on average. Low levels of normalized T-cell clonal expansion were also seen in some nonresponding patients. At doses from 0.1 to 3.0 mg/kg, clonal expansion was seen in both CD4+ and CD8+ blood T cells between baseline and week 6. The antigen specificity of the clonally expanded peripheral T cells was not determined. In the 0.1-3.0 mg/kg groups, partial responders were among the patients with the lowest normalized peripheral clonal expansion, particularly in CD8+ T cells.

Patients with autoimmune disease history or receiving systemic immunosuppression were excluded from the trial. Peripheral blood for TCR sequencing was collected from all dose cohorts at baseline, on cycle 4 day 1, and on cycle 7 day 1. The samples were drawn from a first-in-human, open-label, multicenter phase I dose-escalation trial of ivuxolimab. Adults with locally advanced or metastatic melanoma, renal cell carcinoma, hepatocellular carcinoma or head and neck squamous cell carcinoma were enrolled in the trial. Before TCR sequencing, CD4+ and CD8+ T cells were separately sorted from peripheral blood. To sequence the TCRbeta CDR3 region, genomic DNA was isolated from the sorted cells. The immunoSEQ Assay was used to sequence the TCRbeta CDR3 regions. TCRdb carries this immuneACCESS record with in-frame sequences only. Its versions omit some clonotypes, under half of them owing to an unresolved V gene in the studies checked, with the rest unexplained. The sample data list tens of thousands of clones, and roughly 88% of these were observed just once. The top ten constitute 3% to 4.5% of the sample.

As for this clone: The antigen it binds to is not known. Base qualities are missing; no much larger clone stands one base away.

This TCR derives from an adult with an advanced solid tumor such as melanoma, head and neck, liver or kidney cancer. The starting material was CD4+ or CD8+ T cells sorted from blood, obtained in a trial of the OX40 agonist ivuxolimab.

The base sequence is TGTGCCAGCTCACCAGAAGCCCCCAGACAAGAGACCCAGTACTTC. It specifies CASSPEAPRQETQYF. The chain employs TRBV18 and TRBJ2-5; the D gene cannot be named for sure. V is cut by 2 bases and J by 2 bases, and the space between the germline ends is 12 bases. Reading the germline V gene gives CDR1 KGHSH and CDR2 LQKENI. The CDR3 measures 15 amino acids from cysteine to phenylalanine. This entry keeps only the CDR3 DNA: 45 bases, framed from base 1.